Presented here are 20 T cell receptor beta chains from one specimen sequenced in a study of blood T cell repertoires in COVID-19. The table came from immunoSEQ multiplex PCR; TCRdb's copy has only in-frame clones and leaves some out. The sample shows around 90,000 clones, roughly 92% of them seen only once. Material: peripheral blood. Every receptor here comes from an older woman with active COVID-19.

V usage is TRBV27 and J usage is TRBJ1-1, with a tentative D call TRBD1 (6 bases). CDR1 is MNHEY and CDR2 is SMNVEV in the germline V gene (reference sequence). Trimming removed 3 bases from V and 5 bases from J, with 10 bases in between. The CDR3 is made up of 13 amino acids. The CDR3 sequence is CASSLARGTEAFF. The CDR3 DNA reads as TGTGCCAGCAGTTTGGCCAGGGGAACTGAAGCTTTCTTT.

This chain joins TRBV3-1 (or the pseudogene TRBV3-2) and TRBJ2-3, with D possibly being TRBD2 (5 bases). The CDR3 has 17 residues. Between the trimmed V and J ends, which lost 0 bases and 0 bases, there was a span of 13 bases. Germline values: CDR1 LGHDT, CDR2 YNNKEL (reference sequence). For the CDR3, the DNA is TGTGCCAGCAGCCAAGACGGACTTGCCCGTAGCACAGATACGCAGTATTTT. Translation: CASSQDGLARSTDTQYF.

V usage is TRBV19 and J usage is TRBJ1-6; no definite D call. Germline lookup yields CDR1 LNHDA and CDR2 SQIVND (reference sequence). The ends were cut back, 5 bases at V and 9 bases at J, with 17 bases in the middle. This CDR3 spans 15 amino acids. The CDR3 spells CASSRQALDGSPLHF. CDR3 nucleotide sequence: TGTGCCAGTAGTCGGCAGGCCCTGGATGGTTCACCCCTCCACTTT.

This clone appeared once. The gene calls are TRBV7-2 and TRBJ1-4; D is undetermined. V was shortened by 1 base and J by 1 base, with 10 bases between the two germline ends. The germline CDR1 and CDR2 sequences are SGHTA and FQGNSA. The CDR3 spans 16 residues. The chain's CDR3 is CASSLGGWGTNEKLFF. The CDR3 nucleotides are TGTGCCAGCAGCTTAGGAGGGTGGGGAACTAATGAAAAACTGTTTTTT.

This chain connects TRBV5-1 to TRBJ2-7, with D perhaps TRBD2 (5 bases). The CDR3 covers 19 residues. V shed 0 bases and J shed 6 bases, with 28 bases lying between them. Per germline, CDR1 SGHRS and CDR2 YFSETQ. In nucleotides, the CDR3 is TGCGCCAGCAGCTTGGCCCGCAGTCTCGGATTGGGGAGATTTACCGAGCAGTACTTC. This translates into CASSLARSLGLGRFTEQYF.

The V call is TRBV7-2, the J call TRBJ2-7; D is perhaps TRBD2 (6 bases). Trimming left V 8 bases short and J 1 base short, with 12 bases between. CDR3 size: 13 residues. Per the germline V gene, CDR1 is SGHTA and CDR2 is FQGNSA. The CDR3 loop reads CASGRDWSYEQYF. The CDR3 DNA follows: TGTGCCAGCGGCCGGGACTGGTCCTACGAGCAGTACTTC.

For the CDR3, the DNA is TGTGCCAGCAGCCCCCCCAACAGGGTAGCTGAAGCTTTCTTT. Amino acids: CASSPPNRVAEAFF. The rearrangement joins TRBV3-1 (or the pseudogene TRBV3-2) to TRBJ1-1, with TRBD1 as a possible D gene (6 bases). The CDR3 consists of 14 residues. CDR1 is LGHDT and CDR2 is YNNKEL in the germline V gene (reference sequence). V was clipped by 4 bases and J by 6 bases, with 15 bases between them.

The chain is built from TRBV29-1 and TRBJ2-7, with TRBD1 as a possible D gene (6 bases). V lost 1 base, J lost 3 bases, and 10 bases lay in between. In germline, CDR1 is SQVTM, CDR2 ANQGSEA. The CDR3 runs to 13 residues. Here the CDR3 DNA reads TGCAGCGTTGAAGCGGTCAGGGGCTACGAGCAGTACTTC. It translates to CSVEAVRGYEQYF.

This clone is a singleton in its sample. The J gene is TRBJ2-2, the V gene TRBV28, with 10 bases identical to TRBD2. Germline V lookup: CDR1 MDHEN, CDR2 SYDVKM. The CDR3 runs 16 residues. J gave up 4 bases and V 6 bases, and 8 bases lay outside the gene matches. The CDR3, as DNA: TGTGCCAGCAGCCCAGCGGGGGGGCAAGTCACCGGGGAGCTGTTTTTT. This encodes CASSPAGGQVTGELFF.

The V and J genes are TRBV23-1 and TRBJ2-3, with D possibly matching TRBD2 (5 bases). TRBV23-1 is placed among ORFs of uncertain function. Trimming shortened V by 6 bases and J by 2 bases, and 18 bases separated the two germline ends. The CDR3 loop spans 16 amino acids. In DNA form, the CDR3 reads TGCGCCAGCAGCCACAATCGAGAGGGAAACACAGATACGCAGTATTTT. Amino acids: CASSHNREGNTDTQYF.

The V and J genes are TRBV14 and TRBJ2-7; D might be TRBD1 (5 bases). V was pared by 1 base and J by 4 bases, with 11 bases between. CDR1 SGHDN and CDR2 FVKESK come from the germline V gene. The CDR3 totals 14 residues. CDR3 amino acids: CASSQGTPAYEQYF. Here the CDR3 DNA reads TGTGCCAGCAGCCAAGGGACACCAGCGTACGAGCAGTACTTC. The variable domain in full, with the rest retrieved from reference TRBV14 and TRBJ2-7, is EAGVTQFPSHSVIEKGQTVTLRCDPISGHDNLYWYRRVMGKEIKFLLHFVKESKQDESGMPNNRFLAERTGGTYSTLKVQPAELEDSGVYFCASSQGTPAYEQYFGPGTRLTVT.

The chain joins TRBV14 to TRBJ2-1, with 7 bases that match TRBD1. Per the germline V gene, CDR1 is SGHDN and CDR2 is FVKESK. The CDR3 is made up of 16 amino acids. V lost 6 bases and J lost 4; bases outside the gene matches: 12. CDR3 region: CASSGTGTVTYNEQFF. The CDR3 nucleotides are TGTGCCAGCAGTGGCACCGGGACAGTTACTTACAATGAGCAGTTCTTC.

This rearrangement joins TRBV7-8 to TRBJ2-2; 12 nucleotides line up with TRBD1. CDR1 is SGHVS, CDR2 FQNEAQ, per germline. This CDR3 has 18 amino acids. The junction had 10 bases not matched to a gene; V was cut back by 4 bases and J by 4 bases. CDR3 nucleotide sequence: TGTGCCAGCAGCTCGCGAACCGGGACAGGGGGCTTCACCGGGGAGCTGTTTTTT. As protein: CASSSRTGTGGFTGELFF.

The chain carries TRBV18 and TRBJ2-2; a possible D gene is TRBD2 (5 bases). V shed 3 bases and J shed 7 bases, with 15 bases lying between them. Germline V lookup: CDR1 KGHSH, CDR2 LQKENI. The CDR3 has 15 amino acids. The DNA of the CDR3 is TGTGCCAGCTCACCCGGGGTAGCCGGTCTCGGGGAGCTGTTTTTT. As protein: CASSPGVAGLGELFF.

The gene calls are TRBV27 and TRBJ1-5, with 9 bases fitting TRBD1. Germline V gene data show CDR1 as MNHEY and CDR2 as SMNVEV (reference sequence). V gave up 4 bases and J gave up 1 base; unmatched junction bases: 5. This CDR3 spans 16 amino acids. The DNA for the CDR3 is TGTGCCAGCAGTTCGGGACAGGGTAGGAGCAATCAGCCCCAGCATTTT. This encodes CASSSGQGRSNQPQHF.

J is TRBJ1-3 and V is TRBV11-2; possibly TRBD1 for D (5 bases). The CDR3 has 14 amino acids. Trimming took 1 base from V and 2 from J, leaving 6 bases between them. The V gene's germline CDR1 is SGHAT and CDR2 FQNNGV. The CDR3 loop reads CASSLGGAGNTIYF. As DNA, the CDR3 is TGTGCCAGCAGCTTAGGGGGGGCTGGAAACACCATATATTTT.

The chain is built from TRBV3-1 (or the pseudogene TRBV3-2) and TRBJ1-1; D call uncertain. CDR3 length equals 13 residues. Per the germline V gene, CDR1 is LGHDT and CDR2 is YNNKEL (reference sequence). The V and J ends lost 1 base and 4 bases respectively, with 7 bases between them. CDR3 nucleotide sequence: TGTGCCAGCAGCCAAGGAGGATTCACTGAAGCTTTCTTT. Translating it yields CASSQGGFTEAFF.

This clone appeared once. The V and J genes are TRBV5-8 and TRBJ2-5; D is perhaps TRBD1 (6 bases). Trimming stripped 0 bases from V and 7 bases from J, with 16 bases between. The CDR3 totals 15 residues. CDR1 and CDR2 from the germline V gene are SGHTS and YDEGEE. The CDR3 bases are TGTGCCAGCAGCTTGGGACAGGACCTCGGGTTGACCCAGTACTTC. It encodes CASSLGQDLGLTQYF.

This chain connects TRBV30 to TRBJ1-5; D is uncertain. Trimming pared 0 bases from V and 3 bases from J, leaving 3 bases between. This CDR3 spans 12 amino acids. CDR1 is GTSNPN and CDR2 is SVGIG in the germline V gene (reference sequence). CDR3 bases: TGTGCCTGGAGTGTATACAATCAGCCCCAGCATTTT. This sequence encodes CAWSVYNQPQHF.

The table lists this clone with a few counts. The CDR3 coding sequence is TGTGCCAGCAGTTTAGGAGGGGGCGGCAATCAGCCCCAGCATTTT. Translated: CASSLGGGGNQPQHF. The chain joins TRBV28 to TRBJ1-5, with 7 nucleotides matching TRBD1. This CDR3 comprises 15 residues. Germline assignment: CDR1 MDHEN and CDR2 SYDVKM. V shed 2 bases and J 2 bases; nucleotides not matched to a gene: 3.